The rows below give T cell receptor beta chains drawn from one sample of a study of somatic mutations in cytotoxic T cells in rheumatoid arthritis. The method was immunoSEQ multiplex PCR; TCRdb's version includes in-frame clones alone and lacks a portion of them. The data contain some 5,600 clones, roughly 85% of them singletons. Sequenced: CD8+ T cells sorted from blood. The receptors were sampled from an adult with rheumatoid arthritis. CDR3s leave out the opening cysteine and the closing phenylalanine or tryptophan. Where a row states a size, it is once, few, many or the class of an expanded clone; other rows omit it.

j_call | clone_size | v_call | cdr3_aa
TRBJ2-3 | - | TRBV7-2 | ASSLARDRGAPTDTQY
TRBJ1-2 | - | TRBV29-1 | SGGTGQGTEGYT
TRBJ2-2 | - | TRBV7-9 | ASSLAGTRSTGELF
TRBJ1-6 | - | TRBV28 | ASSLFGVPSSYNSPLH
TRBJ2-1 | once | TRBV9 | ASSFPQGLAGDDEQF
TRBJ1-2 | - | TRBV19 | ASTGSDLWDYT
TRBJ2-7 | - | TRBV7-2 | ASSTSGLGRGYEQY
TRBJ2-1 | - | TRBV29-1 | SVDSPAGGSYNEQF
TRBJ2-1 | - | TRBV4-3 | ASSQDLGLAGGRRDNEQF
TRBJ2-7 | - | TRBV7-8 | ASSPWVGTSDAYEQY
TRBJ2-3 | - | TRBV19 | ASSKIGGVGTDTQY